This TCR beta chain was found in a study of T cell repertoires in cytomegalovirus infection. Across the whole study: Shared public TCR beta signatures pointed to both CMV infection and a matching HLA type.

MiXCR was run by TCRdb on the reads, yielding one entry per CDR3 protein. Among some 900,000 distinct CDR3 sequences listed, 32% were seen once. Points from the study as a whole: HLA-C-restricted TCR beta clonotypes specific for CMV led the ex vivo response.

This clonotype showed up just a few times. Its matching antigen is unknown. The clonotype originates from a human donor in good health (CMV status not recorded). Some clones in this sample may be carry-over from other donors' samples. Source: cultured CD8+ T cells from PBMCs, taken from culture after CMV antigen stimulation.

CDR3 residues: CASSRRGGITAGNTIYF. As DNA, the CDR3 is TGTGCCAGCTCCCGGAGGGGGGGGATCACGGCTGGAAACACCATATATTTT. The V call is TRBV12-3 or TRBV12-4, the J call TRBJ1-3, with a weak D call TRBD1 (6 bases). The CDR3 contains 17 residues. The ends were cut back, 8 bases at V and 2 bases at J, with 22 bases in the middle.